This is a list of T cell receptor beta chains from one sample in a study of human T cells and chemical hapten exposure. Each CDR3 protein gets one entry after TCRdb re-called the RACE reads with MiXCR. The sample lists 40,000 or so distinct CDR3 sequences, 12% occurring once. This sample comprised whole blood, obtained in connection with sensitization to the hapten diphenylcyclopropenone (DPC). These receptor sequences come from a woman in her 40s with alopecia areata. Some clones in this sample may be carry-over from other donors' samples. Each CDR3 is given without its conserved first and last residue. Fields, in order: clone size, V gene, J gene, CDR3 protein. Size tells how often a clone was seen (once, few, many) or the class of an expanded clone, and some rows leave it out.

>NA|TRBV29-1|TRBJ2-7
SVESSGVVPYEQY
>few|TRBV5-1|TRBJ2-1
ASGQHNEQF
>few|TRBV5-6|TRBJ2-4
ASSLGMKNIQY
>NA|TRBV27|TRBJ2-7
ASSLFGTSLGEQY
>NA|TRBV7-2|TRBJ2-3
ASSLGRDTQY
>many|TRBV2|TRBJ2-3
ASRGFTDTQY
>NA|TRBV28|TRBJ1-2
ASSLSAVGNYGYT
>many|TRBV7-2|TRBJ2-2
ASTTSSRGANTGELF
>many|TRBV5-1|TRBJ2-7
ASSLSGRQNEQY
>few|TRBV6-5|TRBJ2-7
ASRNRYEQY
>NA|TRBV29-1|TRBJ1-4
SVEEDEKLF
>many|TRBV29-1|TRBJ2-3
SVAGAATDTQY
>NA|TRBV28|TRBJ2-2
ASSPGSLWGQGAPTGELF
>many|TRBV23-1|TRBJ1-5
ASSLARLGSNQPQH
>many|TRBV7-9|TRBJ2-1
ASSEASGEDANEQF
>many|TRBV6-5|TRBJ1-5
ASSPTDSNQPQH